This record covers a single TCR beta chain. What it recognizes is unknown. This record comes from a study of T cell responses to AZD1222 COVID-19 vaccine. Points from the study as a whole: Regions 160-218 and 743-854 dominated among vaccine-associated CD4 TCRs spanning spike.

Some clones are missing from TCRdb's copy, which holds only in-frame ones; the method was immunoSEQ multiplex PCR. The profile shows under 150,000 clones, almost 95% of them singletons. V lost 6 bases to trimming and J lost 3 bases, with 11 bases between them. The CDR3 length is 13 residues. Germline V gives CDR1 SNHLY, CDR2 FYNNEI. V and J are TRBV2 and TRBJ1-1, with D uncertain. Sequencing was performed on peripheral blood, taken 28 days after the second AZD1222 dose. The sequence derives from an adult who received the AZD1222 COVID-19 vaccine. The DNA of the CDR3 is TGTGCCAGCAGAGAGAGGTGGGACACTGAAGCTTTCTTT. This encodes CASRERWDTEAFF. Full variable domain (rest looked up from reference TRBV2 and TRBJ1-1): EPEVTQTPSHQVTQMGQEVILRCVPISNHLYFYWYRQILGQKVEFLVSFYNNEISEKSEIFDDQFSVERPDGSNFTLKIRSTKLEDSAMYFCASRERWDTEAFFGQGTRLTVV.